Listed here are 3 T cell receptor beta chains from one sample, sequenced in a study of blood T cells in healthy people across ages. PCR was performed a second time for roughly 7 to 12 cycles using a sample-barcoded 5' primer and a J-beta primer mix. TCRdb re-derived calls from the 5' RACE reads in MiXCR, one entry per CDR3 protein. The data contain some 320,000 distinct CDR3 sequences, 25% to 30% of them singletons. Sequencing was carried out using blood. The source of these receptors is a woman in her 70s in good health.

The chain has TRBV6-6 and TRBJ2-5, with TRBD2 as a possible D gene (6 bases). The J call could be wrong; TRBJ2-7 is a better fit for the DNA end. The CDR3 has 13 residues. Germline lookup yields CDR1 MNHNY and CDR2 SVGAGI (reference sequence). CDR3 protein: CAISGGAAYEQYF. The CDR3 DNA reads as TGTGCCATCTCCGGCGGGGCCGCCTACGAGCAGTACTTC.

This clonotype was counted only a few times. This chain uses TRBV4-2 with TRBJ1-6; D is unclear. This CDR3 contains 15 residues. Germline V gene sequence: CDR1 LGHNA, CDR2 YNFKEQ. Trimming stripped 2 bases from V and 4 bases from J, with 9 bases between. CDR3 loop: CASSQSDGYNSPLHF. The CDR3 nucleotides read TGTGCCAGCAGCCAATCGGACGGTTATAATTCACCCCTCCACTTT.

V is TRBV11-3 and J is TRBJ2-3; possibly TRBD1 for D (6 bases). Trimming left V 5 bases short and J 5 bases short, with 17 bases between. The CDR3 length is 15 residues. Germline loops: CDR1 SGHNT, CDR2 YENEEA. CDR3 region: CASSLRSGVGDTQYF. The DNA of the CDR3 is TGTGCCAGCAGCCTCCGCTCAGGGGTGGGAGATACGCAGTATTTT.